This entry lists 20 T cell receptor beta chains sequenced from one sample in a study of blood T cell repertoires in COVID-19. Method: immunoSEQ multiplex PCR; TCRdb's copy keeps in-frame clones and lacks some. There are 100,000 to 150,000 clones in the sample; 85% to 90% occur only once, and 30% lies in the top ten. Sample: peripheral blood. The receptors originated from a woman in her 70s with acute or convalescent COVID-19.

The CDR3 DNA is TGTGCCAGTAGTAAGCGGACAGGGGAAATGGGCAATGAGCAGTTCTTC. Amino acid sequence: CASSKRTGEMGNEQFF. The V call is TRBV19, the J call TRBJ2-1; 9 positions agree with TRBD1. The CDR3 runs to 16 residues. Losses at the gene ends were 4 bases for V and 6 bases for J; bases not matched to a gene: 10. In germline, CDR1 is LNHDA, CDR2 SQIVND (reference sequence). Drawing the rest from reference TRBV19 and TRBJ2-1, the complete variable domain is DGGITQSPKYLFRKEGQNVTLSCEQNLNHDAMYWYRQDPGQGLRLIYYSQIVNDFQKGDIAEGYSVSREKKESFPLTVTSAQKNPTAFYLCASSKRTGEMGNEQFFGPGTRLTVL.

This chain joins TRBV25-1 and TRBJ2-7; D is unresolved. Trimming stripped 4 bases from V and 6 bases from J, with 10 bases between. The CDR3 totals 12 residues. CDR1 and CDR2 from the germline V gene are MGHDK and SYGVNS. The DNA for the CDR3 is TGTGCCAGCAGTGGAGGTTCTGTCGAGCAGTACTTC. Translation: CASSGGSVEQYF.

V and J are TRBV6-5 and TRBJ1-1; D gene ambiguous. CDR1 is MNHEY, CDR2 SVGAGI, per germline. The V gene lost 2 bases and the J gene lost 1 base, with 14 bases spanning the gap. The CDR3 spans 16 residues. CDR3 region: CASSYDIIHGNTEAFF. In nucleotides, the CDR3 is TGTGCCAGCAGTTACGACATTATCCACGGGAACACTGAAGCTTTCTTT.

The V call is TRBV30, the J call TRBJ1-2; a possible D gene is TRBD1 (5 bases). Deletions cut 3 bases from V and 5 bases from J, with 16 bases between. This CDR3 is built from 14 residues. The germline gives CDR1 GTSNPN, CDR2 SVGIG (reference sequence). The chain's CDR3 is CAWRKSGAGYGYTF. CDR3 nucleotide sequence: TGTGCCTGGAGGAAAAGCGGGGCGGGGTATGGCTACACCTTC.

The chain is built from TRBV7-9 and TRBJ2-2; no clear D. From germline, CDR1 is SEHNR and CDR2 FQNEAQ (reference sequence). Trimming removed 7 bases at V and 1 base at J, with 10 bases between. This CDR3 spans 14 amino acids. CDR3 coding DNA: TGTGCCAGCAAAGTAGCCGGGAACACCGGGGAGCTGTTTTTT. Translation: CASKVAGNTGELFF.

The chain links TRBV19 to TRBJ2-7; D may be TRBD2 (6 bases). The germline V and J ends were trimmed by 8 bases and 7 bases, with 12 bases remaining between them. Germline V gene lookup returns CDR1 LNHDA and CDR2 SQIVND (reference sequence). CDR3 length: 11 amino acids. The CDR3 reads CASGREWEQYF. DNA for the CDR3: TGTGCCAGTGGCCGGGAGTGGGAGCAGTACTTC.

The chain combines TRBV14 with TRBJ2-3, with a possible D match to TRBD2 (5 bases). Between the trimmed V and J ends, which lost 2 bases and 0 bases, there was a span of 9 bases. CDR1 and CDR2 (germline): SGHDN, FVKESK. This CDR3 spans 15 amino acids. This CDR3 reads CASSQTLGSTDTQYF. CDR3 nucleotides: TGTGCCAGCAGCCAAACACTAGGTAGCACAGATACGCAGTATTTT.

This sequence joins TRBV2 and TRBJ1-1; D remains unclear. Germline lookup yields CDR1 SNHLY and CDR2 FYNNEI. This CDR3 has 14 amino acids. The V and J ends lost 7 bases and 1 base respectively, with 13 bases between them. The CDR3 DNA reads TGTGCCAGCAATCCCCTACCCGGGAACACTGAAGCTTTCTTT. Translating gives CASNPLPGNTEAFF.

This clone was seen only a few times. This chain joins TRBV18 and TRBJ1-5; tentative D call: TRBD1 (5 bases). V shed 6 bases and J shed 1 base, with 16 bases lying between them. The CDR3 is 16 residues long. Germline loops: CDR1 KGHSH, CDR2 LQKENI. DNA for the CDR3: TGTGCCAGCTCGGCTCAGGGAATCGGGAGCAATCAGCCCCAGCATTTT. Its protein is CASSAQGIGSNQPQHF.

The chain carries TRBV28 and TRBJ1-4, with 11 bases lining up with TRBD1. The CDR3 contains 16 residues. V was pared by 4 bases and J by 4 bases, with 5 bases of the junction left unmatched. The germline V gene encodes CDR1 MDHEN and CDR2 SYDVKM. The CDR3 loop reads CASSSGQGVVNEKLFF. The CDR3 coding sequence is TGTGCCAGCAGTTCGGGACAGGGGGTGGTTAATGAAAAACTGTTTTTT. Full variable domain (outside the CDR3, taken from reference TRBV28 and TRBJ1-4): DVKVTQSSRYLVKRTGEKVFLECVQDMDHENMFWYRQDPGLGLRLIYFSYDVKMKEKGDIPEGYSVSREKKERFSLILESASTNQTSMYLCASSSGQGVVNEKLFFGSGTQLSVL.

The rearrangement joins TRBV4-1 to TRBJ2-5; TRBD2 aligns across 12 bases. Germline loops: CDR1 MGHRA, CDR2 YSYEKL. J gave up 5 bases and V 5 bases, and 6 bases lay outside the gene matches. This CDR3 has 15 amino acids. The CDR3 region is CASSTRTSGVETQYF. The CDR3 DNA follows: TGCGCCAGCAGCACGCGGACTAGCGGGGTTGAGACCCAGTACTTC.

The chain joins TRBV12-3 or TRBV12-4 to TRBJ2-1; D ambiguous. The CDR3 contains 13 residues. V shed 7 bases and J shed 8 bases, with 15 bases lying between them. Here the CDR3 reads CASTGWISHEQFF. The CDR3 DNA reads as TGTGCCAGCACCGGGTGGATTAGTCATGAGCAGTTCTTC.

The CDR3, as DNA: TGCAGTGCTAGTAGTGGGCATGAAGCTTTCTTT. Encoded protein: CSASSGHEAFF. The V call is TRBV20-1, the J call TRBJ1-1; D gene unclear. Germline CDR1 DFQATT, CDR2 SNEGSKA (reference sequence). The CDR3 length is 11 residues. V dropped 3 bases and J dropped 7 bases, with 9 bases sitting between them.

This clone was seen more than once but under ten times. This chain links TRBV6-2 or TRBV6-3 with TRBJ1-6; D is unclear. The ends were cut back, 0 bases at V and 6 bases at J, with 9 bases in the middle. The CDR3 is made up of 15 amino acids. Germline CDR1 and CDR2: MNHEY and SVGEGT. The CDR3 nucleotides read TGTGCCAGCAGTTACTCAGGCGGAGTTAATTCACCCCTCCACTTT. Translated: CASSYSGGVNSPLHF.

This clone was observed a single time. The V gene is TRBV5-1, the J gene TRBJ1-2; TRBD1 agrees at 7 bases. The germline V gene encodes CDR1 SGHRS and CDR2 YFSETQ. The CDR3 is made up of 13 amino acids. J lost 5 bases, V lost 4 bases, and 5 bases had no gene match. The CDR3 sequence: CASSPDRDYGYTF. In DNA, the CDR3 is TGCGCCAGCAGCCCCGACAGGGATTATGGCTACACCTTC.

The V call is TRBV5-1, the J call TRBJ1-6; 9 nucleotides line up with TRBD1. Germline V gene data show CDR1 as SGHRS and CDR2 as YFSETQ. The J segment lost 10 bases and the V segment lost 5 bases, leaving 7 bases of the junction unmatched. CDR3 length equals 14 residues. For the CDR3, the DNA is TGCGCCAGCAGAACCGGGACAGGGACATCACCCCTCCACTTT. Amino acid sequence: CASRTGTGTSPLHF. Complete variable domain (other parts from reference TRBV5-1 and TRBJ1-6): KAGVTQTPRYLIKTRGQQVTLSCSPISGHRSVSWYQQTPGQGLQFLFEYFSETQRNKGNFPGRFSGRQFSNSRSEMNVSTLELGDSALYLCASRTGTGTSPLHFGNGTRLTVT.

The J gene is TRBJ1-2, the V gene TRBV15; no clear D gene. CDR1 is LNHNV and CDR2 is YYDKDF in the germline V gene (reference sequence). V lost 1 base to trimming and J lost 8 bases, with 11 bases between them. The length of the CDR3 is 13 residues. The CDR3 DNA follows: TGTGCCACCAGCAGAGGTCCTCTCGAGGGCTACACCTTC. Amino acids: CATSRGPLEGYTF. The whole variable domain, filled in from reference TRBV15 and TRBJ1-2, reads DAMVIQNPRYQVTQFGKPVTLSCSQTLNHNVMYWYQQKSSQAPKLLFHYYDKDFNNEADTPDNFQSRRPNTSFCFLDIRSPGLGDTAMYLCATSRGPLEGYTFGSGTRLTVV.

The chain is built from TRBV19 and TRBJ1-4; the D is unclear. The germline V gene encodes CDR1 LNHDA and CDR2 SQIVND (reference sequence). V lost 2 bases and J 0 bases, leaving 4 bases between the germline ends. This CDR3 spans 14 amino acids. In nucleotides, the CDR3 is TGTGCCAGTAGTATACAGGCAACTAATGAAAAACTGTTTTTT. This sequence encodes CASSIQATNEKLFF.

The rearrangement links TRBV24-1 to TRBJ1-2; D not certain. The germline V gene encodes CDR1 KGHDR and CDR2 SFDVKD. V lost 2 bases and J 7 bases, leaving 13 bases between the germline ends. The CDR3 length is 14 residues. This CDR3 reads CATSDSPQLTGYTF. The CDR3 DNA sequence: TGTGCCACCAGTGATTCCCCACAGCTGACTGGCTACACCTTC.

The chain couples TRBV25-1 to TRBJ2-3; tentative D call: TRBD1 (5 bases). CDR1 and CDR2 (germline): MGHDK, SYGVNS. Trimming took 1 base from V and 2 from J, leaving 10 bases between them. The CDR3 runs to 15 residues. The CDR3 sequence is CASSESGYHTDTQYF. In DNA, the CDR3 is TGTGCCAGCAGTGAATCAGGGTACCACACAGATACGCAGTATTTT.